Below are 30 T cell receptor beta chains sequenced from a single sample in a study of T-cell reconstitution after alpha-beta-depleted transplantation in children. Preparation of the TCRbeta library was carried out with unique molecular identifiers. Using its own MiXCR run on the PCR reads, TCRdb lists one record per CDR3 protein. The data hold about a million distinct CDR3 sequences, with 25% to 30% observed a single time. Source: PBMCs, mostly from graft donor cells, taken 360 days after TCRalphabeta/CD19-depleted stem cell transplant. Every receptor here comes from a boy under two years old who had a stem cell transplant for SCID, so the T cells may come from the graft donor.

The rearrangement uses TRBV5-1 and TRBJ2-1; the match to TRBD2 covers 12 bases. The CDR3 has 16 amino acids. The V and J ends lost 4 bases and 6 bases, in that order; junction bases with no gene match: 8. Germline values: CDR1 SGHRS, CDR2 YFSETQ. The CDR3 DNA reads TGCGCCAGCAGCCCGGCGGGACTAGCGGGCATCAATGAGCAGTTCTTC. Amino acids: CASSPAGLAGINEQFF.

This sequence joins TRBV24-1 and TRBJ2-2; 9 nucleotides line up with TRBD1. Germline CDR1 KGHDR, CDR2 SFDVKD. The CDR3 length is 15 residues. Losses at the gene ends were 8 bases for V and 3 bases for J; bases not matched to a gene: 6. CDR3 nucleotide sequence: TGTGCCACCATGGGACAGGGCCGTGACACCGGGGAGCTGTTTTTT. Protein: CATMGQGRDTGELFF.

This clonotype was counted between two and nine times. The DNA of the CDR3 is TGCGCCAGCAGCTTGGGACTAGCGGGGGGGCTGACCTACGAGCAGTACTTC. It codes for CASSLGLAGGLTYEQYF. This rearrangement joins TRBV5-1 to TRBJ2-7, with TRBD2 identical over 14 bases. Germline trimming cut 0 bases from V and 2 bases from J; bases unmatched to any gene: 4. Germline V gene lookup returns CDR1 SGHRS and CDR2 YFSETQ. This CDR3 contains 17 residues. Drawing the rest from reference TRBV5-1 and TRBJ2-7, the complete variable domain is KAGVTQTPRYLIKTRGQQVTLSCSPISGHRSVSWYQQTPGQGLQFLFEYFSETQRNKGNFPGRFSGRQFSNSRSEMNVSTLELGDSALYLCASSLGLAGGLTYEQYFGPGTRLTVT.

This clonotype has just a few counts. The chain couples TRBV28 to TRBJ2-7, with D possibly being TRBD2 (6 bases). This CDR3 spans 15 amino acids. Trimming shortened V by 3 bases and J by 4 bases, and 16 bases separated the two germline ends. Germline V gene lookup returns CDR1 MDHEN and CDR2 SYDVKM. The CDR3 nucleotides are TGTGCCAGCAGTTTGGCGGGACCGGTCGATTACGAGCAGTACTTC. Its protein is CASSLAGPVDYEQYF.

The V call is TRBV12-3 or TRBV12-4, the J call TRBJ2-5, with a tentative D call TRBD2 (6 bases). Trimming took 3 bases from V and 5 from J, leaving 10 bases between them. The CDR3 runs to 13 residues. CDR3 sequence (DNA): TGTGCCAGCAGTTTTCGACTAGAGGAGACCCAGTACTTC. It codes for CASSFRLEETQYF.

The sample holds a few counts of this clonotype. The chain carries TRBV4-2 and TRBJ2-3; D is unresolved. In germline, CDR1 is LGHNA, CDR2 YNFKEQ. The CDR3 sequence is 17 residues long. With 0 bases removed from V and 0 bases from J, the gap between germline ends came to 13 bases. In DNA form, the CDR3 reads TGTGCCAGCAGCCAAGAGGGTAAGGGCCTGAGCACAGATACGCAGTATTTT. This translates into CASSQEGKGLSTDTQYF.

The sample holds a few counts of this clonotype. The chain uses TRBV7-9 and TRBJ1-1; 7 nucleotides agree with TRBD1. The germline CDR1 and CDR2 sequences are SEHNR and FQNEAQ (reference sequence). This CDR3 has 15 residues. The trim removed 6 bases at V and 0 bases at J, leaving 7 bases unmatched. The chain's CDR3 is CASRTGWGMNTEAFF. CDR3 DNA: TGTGCCAGCAGGACAGGGTGGGGGATGAACACTGAAGCTTTCTTT.

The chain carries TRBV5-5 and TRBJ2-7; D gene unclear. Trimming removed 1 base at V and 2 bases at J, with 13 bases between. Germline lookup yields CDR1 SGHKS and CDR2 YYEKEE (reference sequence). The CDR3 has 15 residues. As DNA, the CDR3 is TGTGCCAGCAGCTTGCTCCTGGCCTCAACCTACGAGCAGTACTTC. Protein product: CASSLLLASTYEQYF.

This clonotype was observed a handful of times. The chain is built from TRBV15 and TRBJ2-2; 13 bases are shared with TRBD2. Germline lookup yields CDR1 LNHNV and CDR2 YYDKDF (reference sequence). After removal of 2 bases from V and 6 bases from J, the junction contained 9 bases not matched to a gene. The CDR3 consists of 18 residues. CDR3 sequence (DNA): TGTGCCACCAGCAGACGTATAGGGACTAGCGGGATTTCCGGGGAGCTGTTTTTT. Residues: CATSRRIGTSGISGELFF.

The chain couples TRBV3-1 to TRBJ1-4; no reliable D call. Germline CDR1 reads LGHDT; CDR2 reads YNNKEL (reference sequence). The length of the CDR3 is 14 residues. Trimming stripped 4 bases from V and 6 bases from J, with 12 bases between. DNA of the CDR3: TGTGCCAGCAGCCGACGGGGTCCTTATGAAAAACTGTTTTTT. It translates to CASSRRGPYEKLFF.

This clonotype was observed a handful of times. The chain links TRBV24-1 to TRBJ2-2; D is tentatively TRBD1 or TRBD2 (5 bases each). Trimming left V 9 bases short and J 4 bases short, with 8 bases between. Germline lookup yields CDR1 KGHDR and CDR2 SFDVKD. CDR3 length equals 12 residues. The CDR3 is CATGGSTGELFF. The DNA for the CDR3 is TGTGCCACCGGGGGTAGCACCGGGGAGCTGTTTTTT.

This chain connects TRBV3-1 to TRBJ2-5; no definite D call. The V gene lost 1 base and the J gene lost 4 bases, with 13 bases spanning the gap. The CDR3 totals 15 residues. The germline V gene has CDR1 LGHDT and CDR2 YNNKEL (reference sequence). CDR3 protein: CASSQGSLVTETQYF. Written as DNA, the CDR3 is TGTGCCAGCAGCCAAGGTTCTCTGGTTACAGAGACCCAGTACTTC.

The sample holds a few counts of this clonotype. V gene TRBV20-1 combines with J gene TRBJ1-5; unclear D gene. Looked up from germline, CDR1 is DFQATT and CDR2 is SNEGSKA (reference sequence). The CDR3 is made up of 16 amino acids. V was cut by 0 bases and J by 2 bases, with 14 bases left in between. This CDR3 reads CSARDGSGPGNQPQHF. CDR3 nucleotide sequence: TGCAGTGCTAGAGATGGGTCAGGCCCGGGCAATCAGCCCCAGCATTTT.

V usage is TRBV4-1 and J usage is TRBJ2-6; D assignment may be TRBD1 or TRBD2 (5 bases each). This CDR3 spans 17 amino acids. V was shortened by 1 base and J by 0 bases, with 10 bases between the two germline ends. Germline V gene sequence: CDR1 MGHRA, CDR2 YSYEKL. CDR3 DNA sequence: TGCGCCAGCAGCCAAGGTGGGACGTTCTCTGGGGCCAACGTCCTGACTTTC. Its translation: CASSQGGTFSGANVLTF.

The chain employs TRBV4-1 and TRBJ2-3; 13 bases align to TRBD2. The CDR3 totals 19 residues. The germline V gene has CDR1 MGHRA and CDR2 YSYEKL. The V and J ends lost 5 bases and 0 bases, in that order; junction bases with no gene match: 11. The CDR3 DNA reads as TGCGCCAGCAGCAGGACTAGCGGGGGTTTAAGGGGAAGCACAGATACGCAGTATTTT. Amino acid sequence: CASSRTSGGLRGSTDTQYF.

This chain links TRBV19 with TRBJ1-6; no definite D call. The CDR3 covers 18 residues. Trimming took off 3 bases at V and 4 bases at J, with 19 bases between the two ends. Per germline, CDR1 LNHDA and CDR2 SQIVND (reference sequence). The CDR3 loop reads CASSMFPRTEEYNSPLHF. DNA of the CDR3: TGTGCCAGTAGTATGTTCCCCAGGACGGAAGAATATAATTCACCCCTCCACTTT.

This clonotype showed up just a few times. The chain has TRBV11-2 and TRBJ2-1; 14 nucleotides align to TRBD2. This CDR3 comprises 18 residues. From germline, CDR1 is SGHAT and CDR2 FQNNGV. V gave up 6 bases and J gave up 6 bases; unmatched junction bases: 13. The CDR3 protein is CASSTTSGGAFRPNEQFF. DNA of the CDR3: TGTGCCAGCAGTACGACTAGCGGGGGGGCTTTTAGGCCCAATGAGCAGTTCTTC.

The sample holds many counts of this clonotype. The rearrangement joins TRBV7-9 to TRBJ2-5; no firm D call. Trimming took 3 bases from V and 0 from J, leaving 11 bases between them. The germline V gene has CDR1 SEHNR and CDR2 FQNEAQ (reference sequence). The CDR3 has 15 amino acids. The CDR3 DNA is TGTGCCAGCAGCTTCCCCTTGAGTTACCAAGAGACCCAGTACTTC. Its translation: CASSFPLSYQETQYF. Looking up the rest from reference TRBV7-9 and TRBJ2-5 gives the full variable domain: DTGVSQNPRHKITKRGQNVTFRCDPISEHNRLYWYRQTLGQGPEFLTYFQNEAQLEKSRLLSDRFSAERPKGSFSTLEIQRTEQGDSAMYLCASSFPLSYQETQYFGPGTRLLVL.

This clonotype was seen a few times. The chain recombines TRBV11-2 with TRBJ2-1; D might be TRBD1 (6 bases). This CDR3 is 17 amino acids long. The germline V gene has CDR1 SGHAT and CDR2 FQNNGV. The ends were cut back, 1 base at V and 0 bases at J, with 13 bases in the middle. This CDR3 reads CASSLVLGQTSYNEQFF. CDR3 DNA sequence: TGTGCCAGCAGCTTAGTTCTCGGACAGACCTCCTACAATGAGCAGTTCTTC.

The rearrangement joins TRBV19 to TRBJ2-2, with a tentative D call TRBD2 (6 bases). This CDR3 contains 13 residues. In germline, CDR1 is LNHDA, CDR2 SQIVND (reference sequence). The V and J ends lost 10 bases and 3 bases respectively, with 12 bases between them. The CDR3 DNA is TGTGCCACCCAGGCGGGGCACACCGGGGAGCTGTTTTTT. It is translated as CATQAGHTGELFF.

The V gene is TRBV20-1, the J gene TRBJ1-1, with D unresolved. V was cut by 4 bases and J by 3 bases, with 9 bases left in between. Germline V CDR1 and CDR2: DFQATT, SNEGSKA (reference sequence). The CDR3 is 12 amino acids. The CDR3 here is CSAKPPDTEAFF. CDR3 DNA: TGCAGTGCTAAGCCTCCTGACACTGAAGCTTTCTTT.

In DNA, the CDR3 is TGCGCCAGTAATTACTCGCCTCGGGAAAAAGAGACCCAGTACTTC. Residues: CASNYSPREKETQYF. This rearrangement joins TRBV5-1 to TRBJ2-5, with D maybe TRBD2 (5 bases). Germline V gene lookup returns CDR1 SGHRS and CDR2 YFSETQ. The CDR3 is 15 amino acids. Between the trimmed V and J ends, which lost 8 bases and 3 bases, there was a span of 20 bases.

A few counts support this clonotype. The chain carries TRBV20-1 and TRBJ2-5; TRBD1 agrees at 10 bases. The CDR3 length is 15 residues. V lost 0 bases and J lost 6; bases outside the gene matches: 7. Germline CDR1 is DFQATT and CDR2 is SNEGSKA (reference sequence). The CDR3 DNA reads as TGCAGTGCTAGAGATGAGGACAGGGGGTGGCAGACCCAGTACTTC. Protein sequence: CSARDEDRGWQTQYF.

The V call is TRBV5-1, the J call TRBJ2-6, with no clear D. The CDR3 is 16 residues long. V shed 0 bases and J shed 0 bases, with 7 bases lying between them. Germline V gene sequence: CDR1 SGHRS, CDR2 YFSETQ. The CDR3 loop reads CASSLVVSSGANVLTF. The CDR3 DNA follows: TGCGCCAGCAGCTTGGTGGTGAGCTCTGGGGCCAACGTCCTGACTTTC.

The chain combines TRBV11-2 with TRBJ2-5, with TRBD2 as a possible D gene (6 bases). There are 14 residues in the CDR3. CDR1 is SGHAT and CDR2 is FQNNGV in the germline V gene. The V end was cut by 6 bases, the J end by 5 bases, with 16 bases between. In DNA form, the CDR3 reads TGTGCCAGCAGATCGGACAAGGAGGGGGAGACCCAGTACTTC. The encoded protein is CASRSDKEGETQYF.

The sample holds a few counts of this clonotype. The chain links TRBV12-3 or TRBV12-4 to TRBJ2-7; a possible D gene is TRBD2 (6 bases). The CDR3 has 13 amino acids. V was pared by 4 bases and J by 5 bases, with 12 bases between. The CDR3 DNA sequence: TGTGCCAGCAGTTCCCTGGGGGGAGACGAGCAGTACTTC. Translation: CASSSLGGDEQYF.

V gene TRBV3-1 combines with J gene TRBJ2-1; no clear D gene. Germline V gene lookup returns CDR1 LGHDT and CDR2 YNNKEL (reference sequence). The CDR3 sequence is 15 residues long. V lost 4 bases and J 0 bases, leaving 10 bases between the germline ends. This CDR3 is CASSPGSASYNEQFF. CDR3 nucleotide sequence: TGTGCCAGCAGCCCAGGAAGTGCCTCCTACAATGAGCAGTTCTTC.

The CDR3 nucleotides read TGTGCCAGCAGTTACACCGAGGGACACCTCTCTGGAAACACCATATATTTT. This translates into CASSYTEGHLSGNTIYF. The chain is built from TRBV6-5 and TRBJ1-3, with D perhaps matching TRBD1 (6 bases). The CDR3 consists of 17 residues. The germline V and J ends were trimmed by 2 bases and 0 bases, with 14 bases remaining between them. CDR1 and CDR2 (germline): MNHEY, SVGAGI.

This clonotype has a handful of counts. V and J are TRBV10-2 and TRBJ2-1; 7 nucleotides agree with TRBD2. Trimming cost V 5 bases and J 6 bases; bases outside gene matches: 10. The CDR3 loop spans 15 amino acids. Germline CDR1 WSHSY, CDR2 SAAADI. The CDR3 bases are TGCGCCAGCAGTTCGAGCGGGGCCGGCGGCAATGAGCAGTTCTTC. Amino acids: CASSSSGAGGNEQFF.

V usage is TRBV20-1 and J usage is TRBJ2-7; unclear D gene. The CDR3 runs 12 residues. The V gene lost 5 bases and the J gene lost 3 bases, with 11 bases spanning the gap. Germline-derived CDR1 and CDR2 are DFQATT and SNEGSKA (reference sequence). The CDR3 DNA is TGCAGTGCTCCCGACATCCTCTACGAGCAGTACTTC. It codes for CSAPDILYEQYF.